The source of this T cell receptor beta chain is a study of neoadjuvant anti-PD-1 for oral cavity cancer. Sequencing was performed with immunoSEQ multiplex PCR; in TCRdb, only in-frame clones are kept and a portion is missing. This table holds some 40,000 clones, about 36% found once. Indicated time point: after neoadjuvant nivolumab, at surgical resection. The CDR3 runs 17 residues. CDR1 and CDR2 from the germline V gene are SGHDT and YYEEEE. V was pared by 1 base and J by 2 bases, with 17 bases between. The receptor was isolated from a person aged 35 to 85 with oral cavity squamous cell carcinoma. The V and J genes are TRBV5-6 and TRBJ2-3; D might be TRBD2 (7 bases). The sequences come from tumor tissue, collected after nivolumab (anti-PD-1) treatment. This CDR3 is CASSLFLVAGATDTQYF. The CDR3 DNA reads TGTGCCAGCAGCTTGTTTCTGGTGGCGGGGGCCACAGATACGCAGTATTTT.